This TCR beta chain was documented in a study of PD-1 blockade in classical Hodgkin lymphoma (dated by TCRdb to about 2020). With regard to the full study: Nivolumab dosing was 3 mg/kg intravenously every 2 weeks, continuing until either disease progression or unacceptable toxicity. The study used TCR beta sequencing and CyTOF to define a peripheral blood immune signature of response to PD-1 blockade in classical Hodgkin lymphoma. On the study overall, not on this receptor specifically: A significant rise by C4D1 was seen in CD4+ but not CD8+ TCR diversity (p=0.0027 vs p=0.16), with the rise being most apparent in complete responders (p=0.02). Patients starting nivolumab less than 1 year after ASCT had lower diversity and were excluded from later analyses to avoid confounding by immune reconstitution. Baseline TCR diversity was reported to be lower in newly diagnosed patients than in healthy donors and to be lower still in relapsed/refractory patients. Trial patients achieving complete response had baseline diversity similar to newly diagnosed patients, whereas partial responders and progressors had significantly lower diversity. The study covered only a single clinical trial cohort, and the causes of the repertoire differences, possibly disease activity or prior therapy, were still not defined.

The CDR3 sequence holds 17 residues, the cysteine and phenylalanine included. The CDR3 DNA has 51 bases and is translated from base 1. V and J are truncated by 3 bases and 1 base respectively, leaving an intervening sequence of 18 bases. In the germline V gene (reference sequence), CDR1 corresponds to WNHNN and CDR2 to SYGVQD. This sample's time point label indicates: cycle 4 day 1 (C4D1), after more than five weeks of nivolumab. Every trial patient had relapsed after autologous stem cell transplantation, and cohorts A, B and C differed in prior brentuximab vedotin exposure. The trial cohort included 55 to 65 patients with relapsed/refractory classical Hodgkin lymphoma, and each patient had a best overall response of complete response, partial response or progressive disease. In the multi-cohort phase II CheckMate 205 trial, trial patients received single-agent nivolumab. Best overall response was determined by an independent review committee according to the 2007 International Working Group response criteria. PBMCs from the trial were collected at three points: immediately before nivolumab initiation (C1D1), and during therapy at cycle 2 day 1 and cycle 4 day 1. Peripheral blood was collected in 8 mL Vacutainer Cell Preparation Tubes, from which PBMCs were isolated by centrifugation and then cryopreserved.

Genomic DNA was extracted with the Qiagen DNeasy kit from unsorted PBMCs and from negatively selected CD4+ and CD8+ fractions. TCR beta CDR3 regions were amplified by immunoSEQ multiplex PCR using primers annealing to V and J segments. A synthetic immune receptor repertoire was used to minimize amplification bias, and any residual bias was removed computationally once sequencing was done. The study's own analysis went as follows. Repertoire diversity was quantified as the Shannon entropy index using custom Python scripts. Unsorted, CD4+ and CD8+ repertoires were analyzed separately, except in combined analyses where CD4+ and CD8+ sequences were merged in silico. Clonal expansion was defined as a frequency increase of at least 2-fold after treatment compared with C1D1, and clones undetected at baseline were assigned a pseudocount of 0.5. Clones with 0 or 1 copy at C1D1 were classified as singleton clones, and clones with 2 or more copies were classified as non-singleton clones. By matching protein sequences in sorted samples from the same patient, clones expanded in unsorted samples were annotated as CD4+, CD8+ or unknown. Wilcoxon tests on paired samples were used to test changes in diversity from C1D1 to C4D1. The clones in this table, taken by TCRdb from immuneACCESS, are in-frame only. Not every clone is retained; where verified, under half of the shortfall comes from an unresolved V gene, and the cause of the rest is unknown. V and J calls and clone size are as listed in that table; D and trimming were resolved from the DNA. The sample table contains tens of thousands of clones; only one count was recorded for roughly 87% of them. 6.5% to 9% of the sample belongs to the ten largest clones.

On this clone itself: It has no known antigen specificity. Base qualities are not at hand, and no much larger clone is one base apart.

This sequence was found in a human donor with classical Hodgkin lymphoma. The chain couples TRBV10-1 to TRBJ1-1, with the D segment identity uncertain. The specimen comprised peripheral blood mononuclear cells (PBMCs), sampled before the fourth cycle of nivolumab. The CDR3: CASSEKRVVLANTEAFF. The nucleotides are TGCGCCAGCAGTGAAAAAAGGGTTGTCTTAGCGAACACTGAAGCTTTCTTT.